The next 26 T cell receptor beta chains were all read from a single sample in a study of T cells after yellow fever vaccination. A single record per CDR3 protein comes from TCRdb applying MiXCR to the 5' RACE reads. The sample consists of a few hundred thousand distinct CDR3 sequences, approximately 8% of them appearing once. The specimen comprised PBMCs, sampled roughly 46 days after the first yellow fever vaccination. These receptor sequences come from a man aged 18 to 35 who received the YFV17D yellow fever vaccine.

The chain joins TRBV5-1 to TRBJ2-7, with 10 nucleotides matching TRBD1. CDR1 is SGHRS and CDR2 is YFSETQ in the germline V gene. The ends lost 4 bases at V and 6 bases at J; junction bases unmatched: 7. The CDR3 is 14 amino acids. CDR3 coding DNA: TGCGCCAGCAGCAGCCGACAGGGGGCGCGCGAGCAGTACGTC. Encoded protein: CASSSRQGAREQYV.

Written as DNA, the CDR3 is TGTGCCAGCAGTCCCAGGGGGCGCGGAAACACCATATATTTT. This gives the protein CASSPRGRGNTIYF. This chain uses TRBV6-1 with TRBJ1-3; TRBD1 matches 8 bases. Germline V gives CDR1 MNHNS, CDR2 SASEGT. V trimming: 5 bases; J trimming: 4 bases; junction bases outside the gene matches: 4. The CDR3 sequence is 14 residues long.

Turning to this clonotype: Compared with germline, one end of the junction differs, possibly owing to a read error. This sequence joins TRBV7-2 and TRBJ2-1; tentatively, D is TRBD2 (7 bases). Germline lookup yields CDR1 SGHTA and CDR2 FQGNSA. The CDR3 has 14 amino acids. The CDR3 DNA reads as TGTGCCAGCAGTTTAGGGGGGGCGGTCAATGAGCAGTTCTTC. This codes for CASSLGGAVNEQFF.

This clonotype was picked up a small number of times. This chain connects TRBV9 to TRBJ1-2; TRBD1 is a possible D gene (5 bases). Germline V CDR1 and CDR2: SGDLS, YYNGEE. This CDR3 has 13 amino acids. Trimming left V 2 bases short and J 4 bases short, with 9 bases between. Written as DNA, the CDR3 is TGTGCCAGCAGCGTTTGGACAACCTATGGCTACACCTTC. Translation: CASSVWTTYGYTF.

This clonotype was detected only a few times. The chain combines TRBV15 with TRBJ1-3, with D maybe TRBD1 (6 bases). Germline-derived CDR1 and CDR2 are LNHNV and YYDKDF (reference sequence). The V and J ends lost 5 bases and 5 bases respectively, with 13 bases between them. The CDR3 loop spans 14 amino acids. In nucleotides, the CDR3 is TGTGCCACCAGCGGGATGGGACATAGAAACACCATATATTTT. Protein sequence: CATSGMGHRNTIYF. Looking up the rest from reference TRBV15 and TRBJ1-3 gives the full variable domain: DAMVIQNPRYQVTQFGKPVTLSCSQTLNHNVMYWYQQKSSQAPKLLFHYYDKDFNNEADTPDNFQSRRPNTSFCFLDIRSPGLGDTAMYLCATSGMGHRNTIYFGEGSWLTVV.

This clonotype was observed at least ten times. The V and J genes are TRBV7-3 and TRBJ1-6; 7 nucleotides align to TRBD1. Germline loops: CDR1 SGHTA, CDR2 FQGTGA. V trimming: 5 bases; J trimming: 6 bases; junction bases outside the gene matches: 10. This CDR3 has 16 residues. CDR3 amino acids: CASSPRTGVSNSPLHF. In nucleotides, the CDR3 is TGTGCCAGCAGCCCCCGGACAGGAGTGAGTAATTCACCCCTCCACTTT.

This clonotype was recorded at least ten times. The chain is built from TRBV6-1 and TRBJ1-1; 10 bases are shared with TRBD1. V shed 2 bases, J shed 10 bases, and the junction held 7 bases outside the gene matches. Germline V CDR1 and CDR2: MNHNS, SASEGT. CDR3 size: 14 residues. The chain's CDR3 is CASSEPGQGFGAFF. CDR3 sequence (DNA): TGTGCCAGCAGTGAACCGGGACAGGGGTTTGGAGCTTTCTTT.

The rearrangement joins TRBV5-4 to TRBJ2-2; perhaps TRBD2 as D (7 bases). The CDR3 runs 17 residues. Per the germline V gene, CDR1 is SGHNT and CDR2 is YYREEE (reference sequence). V lost 4 bases and J 7 bases, leaving 23 bases between the germline ends. CDR3 region: CASSLPLGGGQGGELFF. As DNA, the CDR3 is TGTGCCAGCAGCCTACCCTTGGGGGGGGGCCAGGGCGGGGAGCTGTTTTTT.

This clonotype was seen a handful of times. The V gene is TRBV20-1, the J gene TRBJ2-7; D is uncertain. V was pared by 6 bases and J by 1 base, with 13 bases between. CDR3 size: 13 residues. Germline CDR1 reads DFQATT; CDR2 reads SNEGSKA (reference sequence). The DNA of the CDR3 is TGCAGTGCCAGTGAGCAGGATTCCTACGAGCAGTACGTC. As protein: CSASEQDSYEQYV.

The CDR3 DNA reads as TGCAGCGTTATCGGACAGTCCTACGAGCAGTACGTC. Translation: CSVIGQSYEQYV. The chain recombines TRBV29-1 with TRBJ2-7; D perhaps matches TRBD1 (6 bases). This CDR3 is 12 amino acids long. The germline V gene has CDR1 SQVTM and CDR2 ANQGSEA. The V end lost 5 bases, the J end lost 1 base, and 9 bases lay between the germline ends.

At least ten counts were recorded for this clonotype. The V gene is TRBV5-1, the J gene TRBJ2-5; D possibly corresponds to TRBD2 (5 bases). Germline V gives CDR1 SGHRS, CDR2 YFSETQ. The CDR3 spans 14 residues. V lost 3 bases, J lost 1 base, and 10 bases lay in between. The CDR3 nucleotides are TGCGCCAGCAGCTCGGGATCGACCCAAGAGACCCAGTACTTC. Protein: CASSSGSTQETQYF.

This clonotype was detected only a few times. The chain employs TRBV6-2 or TRBV6-3 and TRBJ2-6; no clear D. CDR3 size: 17 residues. V was clipped by 6 bases and J by 5 bases, with 20 bases between them. Germline CDR1 is MNHEY and CDR2 is SVGEGT. The CDR3 nucleotides read TGTGCCAGCAGATCCCGGGCCCCCCAGCGTTGGGCCAACGTCCTGACTTTC. It encodes CASRSRAPQRWANVLTF.

The rearrangement joins TRBV12-3 or TRBV12-4 to TRBJ2-4, with D possibly matching TRBD1 (6 bases). The germline V and J ends were trimmed by 3 bases and 5 bases, with 11 bases remaining between them. This CDR3 comprises 14 residues. This CDR3 reads CASSLLRTENIQYF. DNA of the CDR3: TGTGCCAGCAGTTTGCTCCGGACAGAAAACATTCAGTACTTC.

This clonotype appeared a few times. The chain joins TRBV9 to TRBJ2-6; possibly TRBD2 for D (7 bases). V was clipped by 0 bases and J by 0 bases, with 10 bases between them. Germline CDR1 and CDR2: SGDLS and YYNGEE. CDR3 length: 17 residues. CDR3 in amino acids: CASSVAGGSSGANVLTF. The DNA of the CDR3 is TGTGCCAGCAGCGTAGCGGGGGGCTCCTCTGGGGCCAACGTCCTGACTTTC.

The genes are TRBV7-2 and TRBJ2-3; TRBD2 aligns across 9 bases. The CDR3 loop spans 15 amino acids. J was trimmed by 8 bases and V by 4 bases; bases with no gene match: 10. Germline V lookup: CDR1 SGHTA, CDR2 FQGNSA. The CDR3 is CASSSLAGLPFTQYF. Here the CDR3 DNA reads TGTGCCAGCAGCTCGCTAGCGGGGCTCCCTTTTACGCAGTATTTT. Variable domain in full (rest from reference TRBV7-2 and TRBJ2-3): GAGVSQSPSNKVTEKGKDVELRCDPISGHTALYWYRQSLGQGLEFLIYFQGNSAPDKSGLPSDRFSAERTGGSVSTLTIQRTQQEDSAVYLCASSSLAGLPFTQYFGPGTRLTVL.

The J gene is TRBJ2-3, the V gene TRBV6-2 or TRBV6-3; D unresolved. The CDR3 is made up of 14 amino acids. Germline V gene lookup returns CDR1 MNHEY and CDR2 SVGEGT. Trimming stripped 3 bases from V and 5 bases from J, with 12 bases between. This chain's CDR3 is CASSYETQKDTQYF. For the CDR3, the DNA is TGTGCCAGCAGTTATGAAACGCAGAAAGATACGCAGTATTTT.

This clonotype was observed at least ten times. The V and J genes are TRBV1 and TRBJ2-3; the table's D call of TRBD1 was not tested on the DNA. TRBV1 is a pseudogene. The CDR3 covers 15 residues. CDR3 DNA sequence: TGCACCAGCAGTCAGGGGGGGGGCAGCACAGATACGCAGTATTTT. This gives the protein CTSSQGGGSTDTQYF.

This clonotype was seen repeatedly, ten times or more. V is TRBV7-2 and J is TRBJ2-1; a weak D match, TRBD2 (6 bases). V lost 2 bases, J lost 0 bases, and 11 bases lay in between. The CDR3 totals 16 residues. In germline, CDR1 is SGHTA, CDR2 FQGNSA. The CDR3 DNA follows: TGTGCCAGCAGCTTAACGTGGAGGGGCTCCTACAATGAGCAGTTCTTC. Protein product: CASSLTWRGSYNEQFF.

This clonotype has only a few counts. The chain is built from TRBV5-1 and TRBJ2-7, with D possibly called TRBD1 or TRBD2 (5 bases each). The CDR3 runs to 15 residues. CDR1 is SGHRS, CDR2 YFSETQ, per germline. The ends were cut back, 0 bases at V and 5 bases at J, with 15 bases in the middle. The CDR3 sequence: CASSLGQVGVDEQYF. DNA for the CDR3: TGCGCCAGCAGCTTGGGGCAGGTGGGGGTCGACGAGCAGTACTTC.

This clonotype occurred a few times. This chain joins TRBV7-2 and TRBJ2-2; no definite D call. CDR3 length equals 13 residues. V was pared by 3 bases and J by 6 bases, with 8 bases between. Germline V gene lookup returns CDR1 SGHTA and CDR2 FQGNSA. The CDR3 reads CASSFSRSGELFF. The DNA for the CDR3 is TGTGCCAGCAGCTTTTCTAGGTCCGGGGAGCTGTTTTTT.

In this sample, this clonotype turned up a few times. V is TRBV5-4 and J is TRBJ2-7; 9 nucleotides align to TRBD1. CDR1 and CDR2 (germline): SGHNT, YYREEE (reference sequence). The V gene end was trimmed by 3 bases and the J gene end by 2 bases; junction bases not matched to a gene: 6. The length of the CDR3 is 15 residues. As DNA, the CDR3 is TGTGCCAGCAGCTCCCGACAGGGGGATGCCTACGAGCAGTACTTC. Translating it yields CASSSRQGDAYEQYF.

J is TRBJ2-1 and V is TRBV9; TRBD1 is a possible D gene (5 bases). The V end was cut by 3 bases, the J end by 12 bases, with 16 bases between. Germline V CDR1 and CDR2: SGDLS, YYNGEE. The CDR3 extends over 13 amino acids. For the CDR3, the DNA is TGTGCCAGCAGCGGGACATCAGGTGTGGGGCAGTTCTTC. As protein: CASSGTSGVGQFF.

This clonotype turned up a few times. V and J are TRBV18 and TRBJ2-7; perhaps TRBD2 as D (5 bases). The CDR3 spans 13 residues. Trimming cost V 3 bases and J 6 bases, with 12 bases left between them. Germline CDR1 KGHSH, CDR2 LQKENI. The CDR3 here is CASSPAGVGEQYF. In nucleotides, the CDR3 is TGTGCCAGCTCACCCGCCGGGGTCGGCGAGCAGTACTTC.

There are a few counts of this clonotype. The V call is TRBV20-1, the J call TRBJ2-6; D ambiguous. The V gene's germline CDR1 is DFQATT and CDR2 SNEGSKA (reference sequence). The CDR3 has 11 amino acids. Trimming stripped 5 bases from V and 1 base from J, with 0 bases between. DNA of the CDR3: TGCAGTGCTTCTGGGGCCAACGTCCTGACTTTC. Its translation: CSASGANVLTF.

This clonotype was found many times. V gene TRBV7-3 combines with J gene TRBJ2-3; tentative D call: TRBD2 (5 bases). CDR3 size: 16 residues. V was shortened by 1 base and J by 3 bases, with 14 bases between the two germline ends. The germline V gene encodes CDR1 SGHTA and CDR2 FQGTGA. This chain's CDR3 is CASSLNGVSGTDTQYF. The CDR3 nucleotides are TGTGCCAGCAGCTTAAACGGGGTCTCGGGAACAGATACGCAGTATTTT.

This clonotype was picked up a small number of times. J is TRBJ2-3 and V is TRBV29-1; 8 positions match TRBD1. Per germline, CDR1 SQVTM and CDR2 ANQGSEA. CDR3 length: 12 residues. V was clipped by 6 bases and J by 5 bases; unmatched bases: 4. As DNA, the CDR3 is TGCAGCGTCGGGACAGGCGGAGATACGCAGTATTTT. This gives the protein CSVGTGGDTQYF.